Below, one T cell receptor (beta chain) is given with its context. In the original processing: Nucleated cell number was recorded as an estimate derived from reference gene primer amplification. Clones were sequenced by immunoSEQ multiplex PCR, and TCRdb holds only the in-frame ones, with some missing. The V and J calls and clone size were taken over from that table, and D and trimming were inferred from the DNA. This table has around 160,000 clones, around 80% appearing once. The sample originates from a study of blood T cell repertoires in COVID-19. Study in general: The United States, Italy and Spain provided the acute and convalescent COVID-19 samples. PBMCs, B-cell-depleted T cells, or T cells provided the cDNA or gDNA that made up the material.

The CDR3 is 17 residues long. CDR1 and CDR2 from the germline V gene are MNHEY and SVGEGT. Trimming stripped 2 bases from V and 1 base from J, with 15 bases between. Material for sequencing was peripheral blood. This receptor was identified in a human donor in a cohort sampled during active COVID-19. The rearrangement joins TRBV6-2 or TRBV6-3 to TRBJ1-5; the D gene is possibly TRBD1 (6 bases). The CDR3 coding sequence is TGTGCCAGCAGTTACCCCACACGGGGGGCGAGCAATCAGCCCCAGCATTTT. It codes for CASSYPTRGASNQPQHF.